The rows below give T cell receptor beta chains drawn from one sample of a study of memory CD4+ T cells and cytomegalovirus serostatus. Method: immunoSEQ multiplex PCR; TCRdb's copy keeps in-frame clones and lacks some. The sample includes about 50,000 clones, around four fifths of them seen just once. The sequenced material came from memory CD4+ T cells from blood. These receptors were collected from an adult in good health and CMV-seronegative. Each CDR3 is given without its conserved first and last residue. The order of the fields is J gene, clone size, V gene, CDR3 protein. Clone size is stated in some rows and not others, as once, few, many or a class when expanded.

TRBJ2-1	.	TRBV9	ASSSRGRDEQF
TRBJ2-1	.	TRBV11-2	ASSKPGRGNNEQF
TRBJ2-3	once	TRBV11-2	ASSRSPDTQY
TRBJ1-1	few	TRBV29-1	SATEGTAGTEAF
TRBJ2-5	.	TRBV7-9	ASSPKKRIQETQY
TRBJ2-1	.	TRBV9	ASSVTRLSGINNEQF
TRBJ2-7	few	TRBV7-3	ASSPDGFYEQY
TRBJ2-7	.	TRBV11-1	ASSRDRGYEQY
TRBJ2-7	few	TRBV10-2	ASSESGLAGREQY
TRBJ1-5	.	TRBV28	ASSLGIVNQPQH
TRBJ1-2	.	TRBV5-1	ASSLATANGYT
TRBJ1-5	.	TRBV28	ASSFHIGREIYQPQH
TRBJ2-7	.	TRBV11-2	ASSLVSPSSGSYEQY
TRBJ1-1	.	TRBV4-1	ASSQDLRVKAF
TRBJ2-7	few	TRBV18	ASSPTSGGSYEQY
TRBJ2-7	.	TRBV9	ASSVTSGPYEQY
TRBJ2-5	.	TRBV30	AWSLAGAAGTQY
TRBJ2-3	.	TRBV5-4	ASSPPRTDTQY
TRBJ2-5	.	TRBV18	ASSPPGTSIQETQY
TRBJ2-3	once	TRBV12-5	ASGLSSGVTDTQY
TRBJ1-6	once	TRBV2	ASRGQGAHDSPLH
TRBJ2-1	.	TRBV5-1	ASSPQGDDEQF
TRBJ2-1	.	TRBV6-1	ASSVQGVRTSRGEQF
TRBJ1-2	.	TRBV15	ATSRGRDEKRYT
TRBJ2-1	.	TRBV6-5	ASSRPSGEQF
TRBJ2-7	.	TRBV5-6	ASSRGQGLEY
TRBJ1-1	.	TRBV19	ASSIVAGGRTEAF
TRBJ1-1	.	TRBV7-6	ASSASRGGTEAF
TRBJ1-5	.	TRBV2	ASSEPNQPQH
TRBJ2-2	few	TRBV2	ASSEPTGELF
TRBJ1-2	.	TRBV7-8	ASSLGTGGSANYGYT
TRBJ2-7	.	TRBV19	ASSAGQMGEQY
TRBJ2-7	.	TRBV15	ATSSPFLTRQY
TRBJ2-5	.	TRBV20-1	SARDPPTQY
TRBJ2-3	.	TRBV5-4	ASSLMGRGNTDTQY
TRBJ1-4	once	TRBV5-1	ASSLRGTYNEKLF
TRBJ2-2	.	TRBV2	ATFDGGANTGELF
TRBJ2-2	.	TRBV4-1	ASSQAGLAGGDTGELF
TRBJ1-4	once	TRBV6-1	ASSERQGPLQLIEKLF
TRBJ2-1	.	TRBV7-6	ASSFTRDNEQF
TRBJ2-3	.	TRBV4-1	ASSLSGMGTDTQY
TRBJ1-3	.	TRBV11-2	ASSSIGGQYSGNTIY
TRBJ2-5	.	TRBV7-3	ASSPDRGGRETQY
TRBJ1-2	.	TRBV29-1	SVVADRGNYGYT
TRBJ2-3	.	TRBV5-1	ASSLSGTTDTQY
TRBJ2-2	.	TRBV15	ATSRTWDRGNTGELF
TRBJ2-7	once	TRBV30	AWGPLGYPYEQY
TRBJ1-4	.	TRBV10-2	ATQVPGQGTF
TRBJ2-1	few	TRBV6-1	ASSRTAELNNEQF
TRBJ2-2	.	TRBV19	ASRRGGELF
TRBJ1-2	once	TRBV19	ASSPRHYGYT
TRBJ2-7	.	TRBV18	ASSPTSRGETAQY
TRBJ2-7	.	TRBV30	AWSGSGYEQY
TRBJ1-5	few	TRBV2	ASSLWGLNQPQH
TRBJ1-5	.	TRBV18	ASSPRQANQPQH
TRBJ2-3	.	TRBV28	ASSLSVADTQY
TRBJ2-6	.	TRBV19	ASSNGQGGVLT